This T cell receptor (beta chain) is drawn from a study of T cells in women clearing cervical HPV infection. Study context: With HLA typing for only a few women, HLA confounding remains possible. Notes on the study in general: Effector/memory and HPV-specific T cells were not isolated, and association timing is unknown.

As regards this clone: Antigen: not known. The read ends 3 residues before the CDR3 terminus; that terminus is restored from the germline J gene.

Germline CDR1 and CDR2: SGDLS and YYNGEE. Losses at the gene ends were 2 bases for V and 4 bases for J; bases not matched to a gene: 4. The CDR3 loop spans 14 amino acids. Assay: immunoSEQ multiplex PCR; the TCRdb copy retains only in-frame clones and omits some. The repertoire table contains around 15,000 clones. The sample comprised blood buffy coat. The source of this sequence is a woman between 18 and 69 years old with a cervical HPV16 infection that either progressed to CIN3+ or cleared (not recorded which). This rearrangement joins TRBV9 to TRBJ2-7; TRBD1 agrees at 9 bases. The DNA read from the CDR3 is TGTGCCAGCAGCGTCCGGGACAGGGTATACGAG. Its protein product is CASSVRDRVYE. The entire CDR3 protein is CASSVRDRVYEQYF.